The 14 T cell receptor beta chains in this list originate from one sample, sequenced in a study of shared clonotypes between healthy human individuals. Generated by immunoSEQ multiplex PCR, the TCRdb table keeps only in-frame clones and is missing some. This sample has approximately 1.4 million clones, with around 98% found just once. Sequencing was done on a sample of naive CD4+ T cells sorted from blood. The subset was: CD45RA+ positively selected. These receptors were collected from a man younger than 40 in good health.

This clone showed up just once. CDR3 in amino acids: CASSDRRWGTNYGYTF. Written as DNA, the CDR3 is TGTGCCAGCAGTGACCGGAGGTGGGGGACCAACTATGGCTACACCTTC. The gene calls are TRBV6-1 and TRBJ1-2; tentatively, D is TRBD1 (5 bases). Trimming took 3 bases from V and 2 from J, leaving 16 bases between them. From germline, CDR1 is MNHNS and CDR2 SASEGT. The CDR3 spans 16 residues.

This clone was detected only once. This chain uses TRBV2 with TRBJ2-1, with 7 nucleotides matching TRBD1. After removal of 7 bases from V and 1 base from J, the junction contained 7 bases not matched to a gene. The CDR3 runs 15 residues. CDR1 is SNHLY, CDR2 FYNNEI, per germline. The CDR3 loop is CASNRGGGSYNEQFF. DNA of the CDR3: TGTGCCAGCAACCGAGGGGGCGGATCCTACAATGAGCAGTTCTTC.

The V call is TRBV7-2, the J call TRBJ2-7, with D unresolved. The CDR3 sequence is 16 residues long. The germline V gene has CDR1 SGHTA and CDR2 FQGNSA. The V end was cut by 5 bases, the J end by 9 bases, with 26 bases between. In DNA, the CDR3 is TGTGCCAGCAGCCCCCTTGTGTCAACCGCTCTCGAAGGGCAGTACTTC. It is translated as CASSPLVSTALEGQYF.

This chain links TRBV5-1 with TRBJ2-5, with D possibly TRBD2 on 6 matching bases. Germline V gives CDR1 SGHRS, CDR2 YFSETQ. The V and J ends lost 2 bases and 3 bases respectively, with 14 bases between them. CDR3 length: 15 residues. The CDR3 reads CASSFAGAGEETQYF. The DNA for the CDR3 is TGCGCCAGCAGCTTCGCCGGAGCGGGCGAAGAGACCCAGTACTTC.

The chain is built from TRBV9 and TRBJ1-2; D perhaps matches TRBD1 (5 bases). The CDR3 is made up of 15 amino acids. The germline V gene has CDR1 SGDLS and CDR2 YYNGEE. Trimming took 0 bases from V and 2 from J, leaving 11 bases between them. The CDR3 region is CASSVAGDWNYGYTF. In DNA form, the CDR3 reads TGTGCCAGCAGCGTAGCGGGGGATTGGAACTATGGCTACACCTTC. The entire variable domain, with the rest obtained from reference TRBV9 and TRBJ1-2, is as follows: DSGVTQTPKHLITATGQRVTLRCSPRSGDLSVYWYQQSLDQGLQFLIQYYNGEERAKGNILERFSAQQFPDLHSELNLSSLELGDSALYFCASSVAGDWNYGYTFGSGTRLTVV.

In nucleotides, the CDR3 is TGTGCCAGTAGTAGGGCCGATGAGCAGTTCTTC. It yields the protein CASSRADEQFF. The rearrangement joins TRBV19 to TRBJ2-1; D gene unclear. Germline assignment: CDR1 LNHDA and CDR2 SQIVND (reference sequence). Between the trimmed V and J ends, which lost 4 bases and 8 bases, there was a span of 6 bases. This CDR3 is 11 amino acids long.

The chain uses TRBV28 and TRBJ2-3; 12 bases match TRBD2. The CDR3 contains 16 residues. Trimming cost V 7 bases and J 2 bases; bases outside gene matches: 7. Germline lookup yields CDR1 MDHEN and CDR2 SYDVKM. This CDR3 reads CASTLRTSGATDTQYF. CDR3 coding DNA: TGTGCCAGCACTCTCCGGACTAGCGGGGCCACAGATACGCAGTATTTT.

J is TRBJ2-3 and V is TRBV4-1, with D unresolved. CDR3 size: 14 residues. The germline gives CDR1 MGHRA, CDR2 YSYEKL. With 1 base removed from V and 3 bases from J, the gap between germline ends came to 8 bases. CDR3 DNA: TGCGCCAGCAGCCAAGTCGATAGTACAGATACGCAGTATTTT. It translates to CASSQVDSTDTQYF.

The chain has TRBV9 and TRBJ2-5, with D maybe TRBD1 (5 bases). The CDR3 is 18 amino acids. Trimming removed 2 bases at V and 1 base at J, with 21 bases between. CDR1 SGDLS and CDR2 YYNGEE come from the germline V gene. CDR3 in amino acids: CASSVIGYGQETQETQYF. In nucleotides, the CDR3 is TGTGCCAGCAGCGTTATCGGATATGGACAAGAAACCCAAGAGACCCAGTACTTC.

CDR3 region: CASSPERAEKLFF. The CDR3 region has the DNA TGCGCCAGCAGCCCCGAGCGGGCGGAAAAACTGTTTTTT. The chain employs TRBV4-3 and TRBJ1-4; no reliable D call. V lost 4 bases and J lost 8, with 11 bases in between. Germline CDR1 and CDR2: LGHNA and YSLEER. The CDR3 runs to 13 residues.

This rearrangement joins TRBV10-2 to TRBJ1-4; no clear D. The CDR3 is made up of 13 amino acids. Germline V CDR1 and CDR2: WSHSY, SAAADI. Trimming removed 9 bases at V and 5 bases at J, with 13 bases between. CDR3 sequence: CASSQRPNEKLFF. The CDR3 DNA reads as TGCGCCAGTTCGCAAAGACCAAATGAAAAACTGTTTTTT.

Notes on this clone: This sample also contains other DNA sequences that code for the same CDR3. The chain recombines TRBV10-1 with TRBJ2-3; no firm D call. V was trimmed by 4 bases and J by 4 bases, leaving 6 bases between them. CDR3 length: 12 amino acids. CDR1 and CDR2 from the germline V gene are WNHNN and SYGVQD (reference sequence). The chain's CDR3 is CASSGSADTQYF. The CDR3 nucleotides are TGCGCCAGCAGTGGCTCCGCAGATACGCAGTATTTT.

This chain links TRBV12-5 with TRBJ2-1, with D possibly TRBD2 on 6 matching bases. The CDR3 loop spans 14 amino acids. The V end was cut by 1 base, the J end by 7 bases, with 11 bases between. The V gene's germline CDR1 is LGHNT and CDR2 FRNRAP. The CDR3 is CASGLGLVRNEQFF. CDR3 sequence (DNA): TGTGCTAGTGGTTTGGGACTAGTCCGGAATGAGCAGTTCTTC.

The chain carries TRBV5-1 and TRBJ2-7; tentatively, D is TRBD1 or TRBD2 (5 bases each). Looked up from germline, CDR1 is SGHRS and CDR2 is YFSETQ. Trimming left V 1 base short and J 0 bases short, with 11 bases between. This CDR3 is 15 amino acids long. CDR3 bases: TGCGCCAGCAGCTTGCGGGGCGTCGTCTCCTACGAGCAGTACTTC. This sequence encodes CASSLRGVVSYEQYF. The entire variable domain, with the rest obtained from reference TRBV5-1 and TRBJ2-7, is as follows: KAGVTQTPRYLIKTRGQQVTLSCSPISGHRSVSWYQQTPGQGLQFLFEYFSETQRNKGNFPGRFSGRQFSNSRSEMNVSTLELGDSALYLCASSLRGVVSYEQYFGPGTRLTVT.